Listed here is a single T cell receptor beta chain. The data derive from a study of blood T cell repertoires in COVID-19. Study-level information: Sites in the United States, Italy and Spain provided acute and convalescent COVID-19 samples. Sources were T cells, B-cell-depleted T cells, or PBMCs; the material itself was cDNA or gDNA.

Patients from Seattle were sampled longitudinally, starting during active infection. V lost 0 bases, J lost 6 bases, and 9 bases lay in between. This CDR3 is built from 14 residues. The germline gives CDR1 SGHRS, CDR2 YFSETQ. As handled by the study authors: Reference gene primer amplification yielded estimated nucleated cell counts. Some clones are missing from TCRdb's copy, which holds only in-frame ones; the method was immunoSEQ multiplex PCR. For V, J and clone size, that table is used; D and trimming come from the DNA. Among roughly 250,000 clones listed, approximately 85% were seen once. Material: peripheral blood. The TCR originated in a human donor with COVID-19, enrolled during active disease. The donor label of this sample is uncertain. This sequence joins TRBV5-1 and TRBJ2-2; maybe TRBD2 (6 bases). This CDR3 is CASSLGGGSGELFF. The DNA for the CDR3 is TGCGCCAGCAGCTTGGGGGGAGGATCCGGGGAGCTGTTTTTT.